The rows below give T cell receptor beta chains drawn from one sample of a study of control samples from healthy donors and cancer patients. Generated by immunoSEQ multiplex PCR, the TCRdb table keeps only in-frame clones and is missing some. The sample includes tens of thousands of clones, around 90% of them seen just once. Sample: PBMCs. The origin of the receptors is a woman aged 55 to 70 with head and neck cancer. Both conserved end residues are part of each CDR3. The order of the fields is J gene, D gene, V gene, clone size, CDR3 protein, CDR3 DNA. The D gene is left open where the match is weak. Not all rows give a size; the values are once, few, many and, for expanded clones, a class.

TRBJ2-7	TRBD1	TRBV5-1	.	CASSIPRTGGEDEQYF	TGCGCCAGCAGCATACCCCGAACAGGGGGTGAGGACGAGCAGTACTTC
TRBJ1-4	TRBD1	TRBV18	.	CASSPPGQWGEKLFF	TGTGCCAGCTCACCACCGGGACAGTGGGGTGAAAAACTGTTTTTT
TRBJ2-1	TRBD2	TRBV11-2	.	CASSNSGGESGRAFRLETNNEQFF	TGTGCCAGCAGTAATAGCGGCGGGGAAAGCGGGAGGGCCTTTAGACTCGAGACAAACAATGAGCAGTTCTTC
TRBJ2-7	TRBD1	TRBV5-5	.	CASSFQGARYEQYF	TGTGCCAGCAGCTTCCAGGGGGCGAGGTACGAGCAGTACTTC
TRBJ2-2	TRBD2	TRBV11-2	.	CASSRITSGIGGELFF	TGTGCCAGCAGCCGAATAACTAGCGGGATTGGCGGGGAGCTGTTTTTT
TRBJ2-7	.	TRBV4-2	.	CASSQEGGRGRYEQYF	TGTGCCAGCAGCCAAGAGGGGGGTCGGGGACGCTACGAGCAGTACTTC
TRBJ2-7	.	TRBV6-5	.	CASSLQERSYEQYF	TGTGCCAGCAGTTTACAGGAGAGGTCCTACGAGCAGTACTTC
TRBJ1-6	.	TRBV27	.	CASSIGQNHYNSPLHF	TGTGCCAGCAGTATCGGACAGAACCACTATAATTCACCCCTCCACTTT
TRBJ2-6	.	TRBV6-5	.	CASSYLPSGANVLTF	TGTGCCAGCAGTTACCTTCCCTCTGGGGCCAACGTCCTGACTTTC
TRBJ2-1	TRBD2	TRBV6-2/TRBV6-3	.	CASSSLAGGPVIYGRNEQFF	TGTGCCAGCAGTTCCTTAGCGGGAGGGCCGGTCATTTATGGTCGGAATGAGCAGTTCTTC
TRBJ2-5	TRBD2	TRBV7-2	.	CASSLVLAGETQYF	TGTGCCAGCAGCTTAGTTCTAGCGGGAGAGACCCAGTACTTC
TRBJ2-6	.	TRBV18	.	CASSPGIGANVLTF	TGTGCCAGCTCACCAGGGATTGGGGCCAACGTCCTGACTTTC
TRBJ2-1	.	TRBV27	.	CASSSFGTASYNEQFF	TGTGCCAGCAGTAGCTTCGGGACTGCCTCCTACAATGAGCAGTTCTTC
TRBJ1-1	.	TRBV6-1	few	CASSEVALRGAFF	TGTGCCAGCAGTGAAGTGGCGCTTCGGGGAGCTTTCTTT
TRBJ2-7	TRBD1	TRBV14	.	CASPPANRGSYEQYF	TGTGCCAGCCCCCCGGCTAACAGGGGTTCCTACGAGCAGTACTTC
TRBJ2-1	TRBD2	TRBV29-1	.	CSVDVAGDSGWQFF	TGCAGCGTTGATGTAGCGGGAGATTCTGGTTGGCAGTTCTTC
TRBJ1-4	.	TRBV29-1	.	CSVEDGNEKLFF	TGCAGCGTTGAAGATGGAAATGAAAAACTGTTTTTT
TRBJ1-1	TRBD1	TRBV3-1/TRBV3-2	.	CASRSGGAGTEAFF	TGTGCCAGCCGCTCAGGGGGCGCGGGCACTGAAGCTTTCTTT
TRBJ2-1	.	TRBV11-2	.	CASSLEWAEQFF	TGTGCCAGCAGCTTAGAGTGGGCCGAGCAGTTCTTC
TRBJ1-4	TRBD1	TRBV7-8	.	CASSLTGVREKLFF	TGTGCCAGCAGCTTGACAGGGGTTAGGGAAAAACTGTTTTTT
TRBJ2-3	TRBD2	TRBV9	.	CASSVTSGSADTQYF	TGTGCCAGCAGCGTAACTAGCGGGAGTGCAGATACGCAGTATTTT
TRBJ1-5	.	TRBV29-1	.	CSVEEGQGNQPQHF	TGCAGCGTTGAGGAAGGGCAAGGGAATCAGCCCCAGCATTTT
TRBJ2-3	.	TRBV19	.	CASSMGTLDTQYF	TGTGCCAGTAGTATGGGAACCCTTGATACGCAGTATTTT
TRBJ2-7	.	TRBV11-3	once	CASSLDGTSEQYF	TGTGCCAGCAGCTTAGATGGGACCTCCGAGCAGTACTTC
TRBJ1-1	.	TRBV6-1	.	CASSEQASTEAFF	TGTGCCAGCAGTGAACAGGCTTCCACTGAAGCTTTCTTT
TRBJ2-5	.	TRBV24-1	.	CATSVLARQETQYF	TGTGCCACCAGTGTTCTAGCGCGACAAGAGACCCAGTACTTC
TRBJ2-2	.	TRBV7-3	.	CASSLIGASDKGGELFF	TGTGCCAGCAGCTTAATCGGGGCTAGCGATAAGGGCGGGGAGCTGTTTTTT
TRBJ2-1	.	TRBV9	.	CASSVGSGNSPFF	.
TRBJ2-3	.	TRBV10-2	.	CASRSPSGLLDTQYF	TGCGCCAGCAGGTCCCCATCCGGACTTTTAGATACGCAGTATTTT
TRBJ2-1	TRBD2	TRBV7-2	.	CASRKGLAVEQFF	TGTGCCAGCAGGAAGGGACTAGCGGTTGAGCAGTTCTTC
TRBJ2-1	.	TRBV5-1	.	CASRLGLVSYNEQFF	TGCGCCAGCAGACTCGGGCTAGTTTCCTACAATGAGCAGTTCTTC
TRBJ2-7	.	TRBV2	.	CASSVRRQSYEQYF	TGTGCCAGCAGTGTGAGGAGGCAGAGCTACGAGCAGTACTTC
TRBJ2-1	.	TRBV19	.	CASSTQRSSYNEQFF	TGTGCCAGTAGTACCCAAAGAAGCTCCTACAATGAGCAGTTCTTC
TRBJ2-1	TRBD2	TRBV27	.	CASMLAGADYNEQFF	TGTGCCAGCATGTTAGCGGGGGCGGACTACAATGAGCAGTTCTTC
TRBJ2-1	TRBD1	TRBV7-2	.	CASSSTGGNEQFF	TGTGCCAGCAGCTCCACAGGGGGCAATGAGCAGTTCTTC
TRBJ1-2	.	TRBV11-2	.	CASSLGSGSYGYTF	TGTGCCAGCAGCCTAGGGTCCGGCAGCTATGGCTACACCTTC
TRBJ2-7	.	TRBV5-1	.	CASSLASSLTYEQYF	TGCGCCAGCAGCTTGGCCAGTTCCCTAACCTACGAGCAGTACTTC
TRBJ1-5	.	TRBV3-1/TRBV3-2	.	CASSQDVFQPQHF	TGTGCCAGCAGCCAAGATGTGTTCCAGCCCCAGCATTTT
TRBJ1-2	TRBD1	TRBV6-5	.	CASSYTGQPELYGYTF	TGTGCCAGCAGTTACACGGGACAGCCTGAACTATATGGCTACACCTTC
TRBJ1-2	TRBD1	TRBV6-1	once	CASSENRGWGGAGYTF	TGTGCCAGCAGTGAAAACAGGGGTTGGGGGGGCGCAGGCTACACCTTC
TRBJ2-1	TRBD2	TRBV14	.	CASSLRTSGHIKQFF	TGTGCCAGCAGCCTACGGACTAGCGGCCACATTAAGCAGTTCTTC
TRBJ2-1	TRBD1	TRBV27	.	CASRTGMVGNEQFF	TGTGCCAGCAGGACAGGGATGGTAGGCAATGAGCAGTTCTTC
TRBJ2-2	TRBD2	TRBV25-1	.	CASSESRAGGGTGELFF	TGTGCCAGCAGTGAATCTAGGGCGGGAGGGGGAACCGGGGAGCTGTTTTTT
TRBJ1-2	TRBD1	TRBV5-1	.	CASSSGTGQDYGYTF	TGCGCCAGCAGCTCAGGGACAGGACAAGACTATGGCTACACCTTC
TRBJ2-7	.	TRBV20-1	.	CSASFSTGSGDYEQYF	TGCAGTGCTAGTTTTTCCACGGGGAGTGGGGACTACGAGCAGTACTTC
TRBJ2-1	.	TRBV5-1	.	CASSSLAPGDSYNEQFF	TGCGCCAGCAGCTCATTGGCCCCGGGAGACTCCTACAATGAGCAGTTCTTC
TRBJ1-3	.	TRBV5-1	once	CASSLQSPAGTGNTIYF	TGCGCCAGCAGCTTGCAATCACCGGCAGGGACTGGAAACACCATATATTTT
TRBJ2-2	.	TRBV27	.	CASNGGMAGELFF	TGTGCCAGCAATGGAGGAATGGCCGGGGAGCTGTTTTTT
TRBJ1-3	.	TRBV18	.	CASSNQGNTIYF	TGTGCCAGCTCAAACCAAGGAAACACCATATATTTT
TRBJ2-2	TRBD2	TRBV6-2/TRBV6-3	.	CASSYGGLAGFTGELFF	TGTGCCAGCAGTTACGGTGGACTAGCGGGTTTCACCGGGGAGCTGTTTTTT
TRBJ2-2	.	TRBV4-1	once	CASSLPSATPTGELFF	TGCGCCAGCAGCCTACCTAGCGCGACACCCACCGGGGAGCTGTTTTTT
TRBJ2-1	TRBD2	TRBV7-9	.	CASSFDSGGYNEQFF	TGTGCCAGCAGCTTTGATAGCGGGGGGTACAATGAGCAGTTCTTC
TRBJ1-3	.	TRBV29-1	.	CSVLGYTIYF	TGCAGCGTTTTGGGTTACACCATATATTTT
TRBJ1-5	TRBD1	TRBV19	.	CASNLDRGFNQPQHF	TGTGCCAGTAACCTGGACAGGGGTTTCAATCAGCCCCAGCATTTT
TRBJ1-2	TRBD1	TRBV7-9	.	CASRRTGGDGYTF	TGTGCCAGCAGAAGGACAGGGGGTGATGGCTACACCTTC
TRBJ2-5	TRBD1	TRBV7-8	once	CASSFTGQDQETQYF	TGTGCCAGCAGCTTTACGGGACAGGACCAAGAGACCCAGTACTTC